Included here is one T cell receptor (beta chain) sequence, with context. Its specificity is unknown. MiXCR, run by TCRdb on the reads, gives a single entry per CDR3 protein. The table shows roughly 200,000 distinct CDR3 sequences, with 8% to 10% occurring only once. Deletions cut 3 bases from V and 3 bases from J, with 11 bases between. Looked up from germline, CDR1 is GTSNPN and CDR2 is SVGIG (reference sequence). The CDR3 is 13 amino acids. The data belong to a study of T cell repertoires in cytomegalovirus infection. The wider study: An indication of both CMV infection and matching HLA type came from public TCR beta signatures. Study-wide results and limits: Cumulative public TCR beta family frequency identified carriers of CMV plus the relevant HLA. HLA-C-restricted TCR beta clonotypes specific for CMV led the ex vivo response.

This sequence joins TRBV30 and TRBJ1-1, with D possibly being TRBD1 (5 bases). This receptor was identified in a human donor in good health (CMV status not recorded). Some clones in this sample may be carry-over from other donors' samples. Specimen: PBMCs. This CDR3 is CAWRLRGDTEAFF. The CDR3 DNA follows: TGTGCCTGGAGGCTACGGGGGGACACTGAAGCTTTCTTT.